This is a list of T cell receptor beta chains from one sample in a study of T cell responses to AZD1222 COVID-19 vaccine. Method: immunoSEQ multiplex PCR; TCRdb's copy keeps in-frame clones and lacks some. There are tens of thousands of clones in the sample; around 83% occur only once, and about 20% lies in the top ten. Source: peripheral blood, taken on day 0 of AZD1222 vaccination. The source is an adult in good health. Each CDR3 is given with its conserved first and last residue. D genes are given only for firm matches. A clone size is listed for some rows: how often the clone was seen (once, few, many), or a class if it is expanded.

clone_size,j_call,v_call,d_call,cdr3_aa,cdr3_nt
-,TRBJ1-2,TRBV7-9,-,CASSLAVTGYGYTF,TGTGCCAGCAGCTTAGCGGTCACAGGCTATGGCTACACCTTC
-,TRBJ2-7,TRBV7-2,TRBD2,CASSLTSGSIYEQYF,TGTGCCAGCAGCTTGACTAGCGGGAGTATCTACGAGCAGTACTTC
-,TRBJ2-2,TRBV19,TRBD2,CASSPLTSGRGGTGELFF,TGTGCCAGTAGTCCCCTGACTAGCGGGAGAGGGGGCACCGGGGAGCTGTTTTTT
few,TRBJ1-2,TRBV19,TRBD1,CASRARTGVGYTF,TGTGCCAGTAGAGCGCGGACAGGGGTTGGCTACACCTTC
-,TRBJ2-1,TRBV9,-,CASSVGGLSYNEQFF,TGTGCCAGCAGCGTAGGGGGACTTTCCTACAATGAGCAGTTCTTC
-,TRBJ1-6,TRBV6-5,-,CASSYSLLTRDSPLHF,TGTGCCAGCAGTTACTCGTTGTTGACAAGGGATTCACCCCTCCACTTT
few,TRBJ2-1,TRBV7-9,TRBD1,CASSWTGGGEQFF,TGTGCCAGCAGCTGGACAGGGGGAGGTGAGCAGTTCTTC
-,TRBJ2-7,TRBV19,-,CASSIDLRSYEQYF,TGTGCCAGTAGTATAGACTTGCGGTCCTACGAGCAGTACTTC
-,TRBJ2-1,TRBV5-4,TRBD1,CASSLAGGSSYNEQFF,TGTGCCAGCAGCTTGGCAGGGGGTAGCTCCTACAATGAGCAGTTCTTC
-,TRBJ1-2,TRBV25-1,-,CASSARTETYGYTF,TGTGCCAGCAGTGCTCGGACAGAAACTTATGGCTACACCTTC
-,TRBJ2-3,TRBV29-1,TRBD2,CSVRGLATDTQYF,TGCAGCGTTCGAGGACTAGCAACAGATACGCAGTATTTT
-,TRBJ1-2,TRBV6-2/TRBV6-3,-,CASSLLGVGGYTF,TGTGCCAGCAGTTTATTGGGTGTCGGTGGCTACACCTTC
-,TRBJ1-1,TRBV28,TRBD1,CASNRPTGGDTEAFF,TGTGCCAGCAACCGACCTACAGGGGGAGACACTGAAGCTTTCTTT
-,TRBJ2-1,TRBV5-4,TRBD2,CASSFGLAGYNEQFF,TGTGCCAGCAGCTTCGGACTAGCGGGGTACAATGAGCAGTTCTTC
-,TRBJ1-2,TRBV27,-,CASSLNRDDYGYTF,TGTGCCAGCAGTTTAAACCGGGATGACTATGGCTACACCTTC
-,TRBJ1-2,TRBV29-1,-,CSVLIGVPGYGYTF,TGCAGCGTGTTGATAGGGGTGCCCGGTTATGGCTACACCTTC
-,TRBJ1-3,TRBV9,-,CASSVAPGAPGNTIYF,TGTGCCAGCAGCGTAGCTCCCGGGGCTCCTGGAAACACCATATATTTT
few,TRBJ1-1,TRBV6-2/TRBV6-3,-,CASSSLQVNTEAFF,TGTGCCAGCAGTTCCCTACAGGTGAACACTGAAGCTTTCTTT
-,TRBJ2-2,TRBV18,TRBD2,CASSPPASGIAGELFF,TGTGCCAGCTCACCACCGGCTAGCGGGATCGCCGGGGAGCTGTTTTTT
-,TRBJ1-1,TRBV7-2,TRBD1,CASSSTGGAGAFF,TGTGCCAGCAGCTCAACAGGGGGCGCGGGTGCTTTCTTT
-,TRBJ2-5,TRBV9,-,CASSVVGSLQETQYF,TGTGCCAGCAGCGTAGTGGGGTCCCTACAAGAGACCCAGTACTTC
-,TRBJ2-3,TRBV11-2,TRBD2,CASSPRGRGSTSTDTQYF,TGTGCCAGCAGCCCCCGGGGGAGGGGATCCACTAGCACAGATACGCAGTATTTT
-,TRBJ1-1,TRBV15,-,CATSYSRAGLETEAFF,TGTGCCACCAGTTATTCTAGGGCGGGGCTCGAAACTGAAGCTTTCTTT
-,TRBJ2-1,TRBV12-5,-,CASGLGTADNEQFF,TGTGCTAGTGGTTTGGGGACAGCTGACAATGAGCAGTTCTTC
once,TRBJ2-3,TRBV11-2,TRBD2,CASSSDGRPTDTQYF,TGTGCCAGCAGCTCCGACGGGAGGCCCACAGATACGCAGTATTTT
once,TRBJ1-1,TRBV5-1,-,CASSFGGMNTEAFF,TGCGCCAGCAGCTTCGGGGGAATGAACACTGAAGCTTTCTTT
-,TRBJ1-5,TRBV2,-,CASSAWGDNQPQHF,TGTGCCAGCAGTGCTTGGGGGGACAATCAGCCCCAGCATTTT
-,TRBJ2-1,TRBV27,-,CASAKGTGVYNEQFF,TGTGCCAGCGCCAAAGGGACTGGGGTCTACAATGAGCAGTTCTTC
-,TRBJ2-2,TRBV7-3,-,CASLHELTGELFF,TGTGCCAGTCTCCACGAGCTCACCGGGGAGCTGTTTTTT
-,TRBJ1-1,TRBV5-5,TRBD1,CASSRGRDTEAFF,TGTGCCAGCAGCAGGGGGCGGGACACTGAAGCTTTCTTT
-,TRBJ2-1,TRBV7-2,TRBD2,CASSLGLANNEQFF,TGTGCCAGCAGCTTAGGACTAGCGAACAATGAGCAGTTCTTC
once,TRBJ1-5,TRBV28,TRBD1,CASILDRGNQPQHF,TGTGCCAGCATTCTGGACAGGGGGAATCAGCCCCAGCATTTT
-,TRBJ1-2,TRBV5-1,TRBD1,CASSLLQGYGYTF,TGCGCCAGCAGCTTACTACAGGGGTATGGCTACACCTTC
-,TRBJ1-3,TRBV5-1,-,CASSLSGGFSGNTIYF,TGCGCCAGCAGCCTGTCCGGGGGTTTTTCTGGAAACACCATATATTTT
-,TRBJ2-7,TRBV6-5,TRBD2,CASSWGLAYEQYF,TGTGCCAGCAGTTGGGGACTAGCCTACGAGCAGTACTTC
-,TRBJ1-1,TRBV11-2,-,CASSFELQGALAFF,TGTGCCAGCAGCTTCGAACTACAGGGCGCCTTGGCTTTCTTT
-,TRBJ2-6,TRBV28,-,CASSLPLGSGANVLTF,TGTGCCAGCAGTTTACCCCTCGGGTCCGGGGCCAACGTCCTGACTTTC